The rows below give T cell receptor beta chains drawn from one sample of a study of T cells in Graves' hyperthyroidism and ophthalmopathy. In TCRdb, the multiplex PCR reads were re-called with MiXCR into one record per CDR3 protein. The sample yields approximately 400,000 distinct CDR3 sequences, roughly 15% seen once. The sample taken for sequencing was blood. These receptors were collected from a woman aged 25 to 39 with Graves' ophthalmopathy. Both conserved end residues are part of each CDR3. D genes are given only for firm matches. Some rows have no size entry. The others give once, few or many, or a class for an expanded clone.

len	abundance	v_gene	d_gene	j_gene	CDR3nt	CDR3aa
13	many	TRBV6-1	TRBD1	TRBJ2-7	TGTGCCAGCAATAGACAGGGGGGGTACGAGCAGTACTTC	CASNRQGGYEQYF
16	many	TRBV3-1	.	TRBJ2-1	TGTGCCAGCAGCCAAGATTGGTCCAGCTCCTACAATGAGCAGTTCTTC	CASSQDWSSSYNEQFF
13	many	TRBV7-3	.	TRBJ1-5	TGTGCCAGCAGCTTCGGACCGAATCAGCCCCAGCATTTT	CASSFGPNQPQHF
17	many	TRBV3-1	.	TRBJ2-3	TGTGCCAGCAGCCACAATCCTGGGGGGGGGGCGTCAGATACGCAGTATTTT	CASSHNPGGGASDTQYF
15	few	TRBV20-1	.	TRBJ2-4	TGCAGTGCTAGAGCCGATTTCGTCGGCAAAAACATTCAGTACTTC	CSARADFVGKNIQYF
12	many	TRBV20-1	.	TRBJ2-1	TGCAGTGCTAGTTTGTCCGGGAATGAGCAGTTCTTC	CSASLSGNEQFF
15	few	TRBV5-4	.	TRBJ1-1	TGTGCCAGCATTTACGTTAGCGGCGGGAACACTGAAGCTTTCTTT	CASIYVSGGNTEAFF
13	.	TRBV6-2/TRBV6-3	.	TRBJ2-7	TGTGCCAGCAGTTACTCTGGCAGTTTTGAGCAGTACTTC	CASSYSGSFEQYF
15	.	TRBV12-3/TRBV12-4	TRBD1	TRBJ1-5	TGTGCCAGCAGACCGAACAGGGGAACGGATCAGCCCCAGCATTTT	CASRPNRGTDQPQHF
16	many	TRBV28	.	TRBJ2-1	TGTGCCAGCAGTATTGCAGGGGGGGGCCTTGGGGATGAGCAGTTCTTC	CASSIAGGGLGDEQFF
14	many	TRBV20-1	.	TRBJ2-7	TGCAGTGCTAGACGGCAGGGGGGATCCTACGAGCAGTACTTC	CSARRQGGSYEQYF
11	many	TRBV29-1	.	TRBJ1-2	TGCAGCGTTGAAGGGACGGGGGGCTACACCTTC	CSVEGTGGYTF
10	many	TRBV2	.	TRBJ2-2	TGTGCCAGCAAGGTCGGGGAGCTGTTTTTT	CASKVGELFF
13	many	TRBV2	TRBD1	TRBJ1-1	TGTGCCACGGAGGGACAGGAGAACACTGAAGCTTTCTTT	CATEGQENTEAFF
15	many	TRBV18	.	TRBJ1-4	TGTGCCAGCTCACCATCCAGGAACTTAAATGAAAAACTGTTTTTT	CASSPSRNLNEKLFF
15	many	TRBV11-2	TRBD2	TRBJ2-5	TGTGCCAGCAGCTTAGATCGCGGGGGGGGTGAGACCCAGTACTTC	CASSLDRGGGETQYF
14	many	TRBV27	.	TRBJ1-1	TGTGCCAGCAGTCCCGTTGGGTTGGACACTGAAGCTTTCTTT	CASSPVGLDTEAFF
15	many	TRBV2	TRBD2	TRBJ2-1	TGTGCCAGCAGTGGGGGACTAGCAGCTTACAATGAGCAGTTCTTC	CASSGGLAAYNEQFF
13	many	TRBV2	.	TRBJ2-3	TGTGCCAGCAGTGGCCGAGGGGCTGATACGCAGTATTTT	CASSGRGADTQYF
15	.	TRBV6-2/TRBV6-3	TRBD2	TRBJ2-1	TGTGCCAGCAGTTTCCGACTAGCGGGGGGCAATGAGCAGTTCTTC	CASSFRLAGGNEQFF
17	.	TRBV28	TRBD2	TRBJ2-2	TGTGCCAGCAGTACGAATAGCGGGGGGGCGAACACCGGGGAGCTGTTTTTT	CASSTNSGGANTGELFF
12	few	TRBV12-3/TRBV12-4	.	TRBJ1-4	TGTGCCAGCAGCGATAACAGGTTAAAACTGTTTTTT	CASSDNRLKLFF
15	many	TRBV27	.	TRBJ2-7	TGTGCCAGCAGTTCCCTTCGGGGTAGATCCTACGAGCAGTACTTC	CASSSLRGRSYEQYF
17	many	TRBV28	.	TRBJ2-5	TGTGCCAGCAGTTTTTTGACCGGGCAGGCGCCTCAAGAGACCCAGTACTTC	CASSFLTGQAPQETQYF
18	many	TRBV6-1	TRBD1	TRBJ2-2	TGTGCCAGCACCGAGATCGGGACAGGGAGGACGAACACCGGGGAGCTGTTTTTT	CASTEIGTGRTNTGELFF
13	once	TRBV28	.	TRBJ2-7	TGTGCCAGCAGTTTCGGCCAGGGAGGCCAGCAGTACTTC	CASSFGQGGQQYF
14	many	TRBV6-1	TRBD2	TRBJ2-5	TGTGCCAGTAACGTAGCGGGGGCGGAAGAGACCCAGTACTTC	CASNVAGAEETQYF
17	.	TRBV4-1	TRBD2	TRBJ2-3	TGCGCCAGCAGCCACCCTAACGGGGGGGGGGAGGCAGATACGCAGTATTTT	CASSHPNGGGEADTQYF
16	many	TRBV12-3/TRBV12-4	.	TRBJ1-1	TGTGCCAGCAGTTTTGTAAATGGGGGGGACAACACTGAAGCTTTCTTT	CASSFVNGGDNTEAFF
15	many	TRBV20-1	.	TRBJ2-7	TGCAGTGCTAGCGGGCAGCAGCTAGCCGTCGACGAGCAGTACTTC	CSASGQQLAVDEQYF
16	.	TRBV6-2/TRBV6-3	.	TRBJ2-5	TGTGCCAGCAGCGGCACCAGCCCGCCGACTCAAGAGACCCAGTACTTC	CASSGTSPPTQETQYF
14	many	TRBV5-1	.	TRBJ1-2	TGCGCCAGCAACGCGGGACATCCAGACTATGGCTACACCTTC	CASNAGHPDYGYTF
20	.	TRBV24-1	TRBD1	TRBJ1-4	TGTGCCACCAGTGATGCACTGCGGGACAGGGCATCGAAAGCGGGAAAAAAACTGTTTTTT	CATSDALRDRASKAGKKLFF
16	many	TRBV13	.	TRBJ2-7	TGTGCCAGCAGCTTGTCCTCGACTAGGACGCGGCCCGAGCAGTACTTC	CASSLSSTRTRPEQYF
14	.	TRBV2	TRBD2	TRBJ2-1	TGTGCCACCGAGACTAGCGGGAGTCCCCATGAGCAGTTCTTC	CATETSGSPHEQFF
16	many	TRBV12-3/TRBV12-4	.	TRBJ1-1	TGTGCCAGCAGTCCAGTAGACCGAGAGGCGAGCACTGAAGCTTTCTTT	CASSPVDREASTEAFF
13	once	TRBV28	.	TRBJ2-1	TGTGCCAGCAGAGTCGAGTCGACGAATGAGCAGTTCTTC	CASRVESTNEQFF
14	many	TRBV2	TRBD1	TRBJ2-7	TGTGCCAGCATGGGGGGACAGGGATTCTACGAGCAGTACTTC	CASMGGQGFYEQYF
16	.	TRBV13	TRBD2	TRBJ2-3	TGTGCCAGCAGCTTAGTCGGCGGGGGGGTTGCAGATACGCAGTATTTT	CASSLVGGGVADTQYF
16	few	TRBV20-1	.	TRBJ1-5	TGCAGTGCTACCACCACTGGGGGCACTCGCAATCAGCCCCAGCATTTT	CSATTTGGTRNQPQHF
15	.	TRBV5-1	.	TRBJ1-2	TGCGCCAGCAGCTCCCTAACAGGGCTGGGCTATGGCTACACCTTC	CASSSLTGLGYGYTF
16	many	TRBV6-1	TRBD2	TRBJ2-5	TGTGCCAGCAGCGGACTAGCGGGGGGCCCCCAAGAGACCCAGTACTTC	CASSGLAGGPQETQYF
18	many	TRBV7-8	TRBD2	TRBJ2-7	TGTGCCAGCAGCTGGGGGACTAGCGGGGGGGCCCGGGTTTACGAGCAGTACTTC	CASSWGTSGGARVYEQYF
19	many	TRBV28	TRBD1	TRBJ1-4	TGTGCCAGCAGTTTTGGAACCCGGGACAGGGGAGACCCAAATGAAAAACTGTTTTTT	CASSFGTRDRGDPNEKLFF
15	many	TRBV5-6	TRBD1	TRBJ1-5	TGTGCCAGCAGCTTGGGGTGGGACAGGGATCAGCCCCAGCATTTT	CASSLGWDRDQPQHF
14	.	TRBV5-1	.	TRBJ2-2	TGCGCCAGCAGCAGGGACTCCTACACCGGGGAGCTGTTTTTT	CASSRDSYTGELFF
13	.	TRBV19	.	TRBJ1-5	TGTGCCAGTAGTGGCGGGGCCGGAGGGCCCCAGCATTTT	CASSGGAGGPQHF
15	many	TRBV6-6	.	TRBJ2-5	TGTGCCAGCAGTTACTCCGGGGGCAGTGAGGAGACCCAGTACTTC	CASSYSGGSEETQYF
12	.	TRBV14	.	TRBJ1-6	TGTGCCAGCAGCCAACTTTCTTCACCCCTCCACTTT	CASSQLSSPLHF
11	many	TRBV6-5	.	TRBJ2-2	TGTGCCAGCAGCGTCGGCGGGGAGCTGTTTTTT	CASSVGGELFF
15	many	TRBV12-3/TRBV12-4	TRBD1	TRBJ1-4	TGTGCCAGCAGTGAAGCCGGGACAGGGAATGAAAAACTGTTTTTT	CASSEAGTGNEKLFF
18	few	TRBV5-6	.	TRBJ2-3	TGTGCCAGCAGCTTGGGGCCCTGGGCAAAATCTAGCACAGATACGCAGTATTTT	CASSLGPWAKSSTDTQYF
13	.	TRBV15	.	TRBJ2-7	TGTGCCACCAGCAGAGAGGAAGGGCTTGAGCAGTACTTC	CATSREEGLEQYF
13	many	TRBV7-8	.	TRBJ1-2	TGTGCCAGCCTCCCCAGTAGGACCTATGGCTACACCTTC	CASLPSRTYGYTF
13	many	TRBV6-1	TRBD1	TRBJ1-2	TGTGCCAGCAGCTCCGACAGGGTCGATGGCTACACCTTC	CASSSDRVDGYTF
14	many	TRBV3-1	.	TRBJ2-3	TGTGCCAGCAGCCCCCCCCCGGACGGACAAACGCAGTATTTT	CASSPPPDGQTQYF
14	many	TRBV7-2	.	TRBJ2-7	TGTGCCAGCAGCTCCCTTACTAGCAGTCACGAGCAGTACTTC	CASSSLTSSHEQYF
13	many	TRBV20-1	.	TRBJ1-2	TGCAGTGCTAAGGACCAAGGGCTCTATGGCTACACCTTC	CSAKDQGLYGYTF
12	many	TRBV2	TRBD1	TRBJ1-1	TGTGCCAGAAAGGGACAGGGGGCCGGAGCTTTCTTT	CARKGQGAGAFF